The 23 T cell receptor beta chains below come from one sample, sequenced in a study of T cells in localized non-small cell lung cancer. Profiling relied on immunoSEQ multiplex PCR, and the TCRdb table lists in-frame clones only, not all of them. The sample contains more than 45,000 clones, 86% of which appear only once. Sequencing was performed on PBMCs, taken before any cancer treatment. The receptor set was obtained from a man between 40 and 69 years old with stage II lung adenocarcinoma.

This clone appeared once. The chain carries TRBV5-1 and TRBJ2-7, with D perhaps TRBD1 (6 bases). Germline V gene lookup returns CDR1 SGHRS and CDR2 YFSETQ. This CDR3 has 13 amino acids. V was pared by 1 base and J by 4 bases, with 9 bases between. The CDR3 DNA reads TGCGCCAGCAGCTTGATGACAGGTTACGAGCAGTACTTC. Translating gives CASSLMTGYEQYF.

The chain has TRBV7-2 and TRBJ1-6, with D maybe TRBD1 (5 bases). Germline V lookup: CDR1 SGHTA, CDR2 FQGNSA. The CDR3 is 17 residues long. V shed 0 bases and J shed 8 bases, with 17 bases lying between them. CDR3 sequence reads: CASSLAVNTGRYSPLHF. Here the CDR3 DNA reads TGTGCCAGCAGCTTAGCAGTCAACACAGGCCGCTATTCACCCCTCCACTTT.

The chain recombines TRBV29-1 with TRBJ2-5; D is uncertain. V was clipped by 4 bases and J by 4 bases, with 10 bases between them. The CDR3 extends over 12 amino acids. Germline lookup yields CDR1 SQVTM and CDR2 ANQGSEA. CDR3 loop: CSVGRTGETQYF. CDR3 DNA sequence: TGCAGCGTTGGGCGGACGGGAGAGACCCAGTACTTC.

V gene TRBV5-1 combines with J gene TRBJ1-2; D not certain. The CDR3 loop spans 14 amino acids. V lost 1 base and J lost 3, with 10 bases in between. The V gene's germline CDR1 is SGHRS and CDR2 YFSETQ. CDR3 loop: CASSLSVSDYGYTF. The CDR3 DNA follows: TGCGCCAGCAGCTTGAGCGTGAGTGACTATGGCTACACCTTC.

The chain links TRBV9 to TRBJ2-2; no reliable D call. With 3 bases removed from V and 3 bases from J, the gap between germline ends came to 6 bases. Looked up from germline, CDR1 is SGDLS and CDR2 is YYNGEE. This CDR3 contains 13 residues. Written as DNA, the CDR3 is TGTGCCAGCAGCGCACAGTACACCGGGGAGCTGTTTTTT. This codes for CASSAQYTGELFF.

This chain joins TRBV7-9 and TRBJ1-2; tentative D call: TRBD1 (5 bases). V gave up 1 base and J gave up 2 bases, with 8 bases separating them. This CDR3 is 14 amino acids long. CDR1 is SEHNR and CDR2 is FQNEAQ in the germline V gene (reference sequence). CDR3 protein: CASSLVGGNYGYTF. The CDR3 coding sequence is TGTGCCAGCAGCTTAGTGGGGGGGAACTATGGCTACACCTTC. The whole variable domain, remainder taken from reference TRBV7-9 and TRBJ1-2, is DTGVSQNPRHKITKRGQNVTFRCDPISEHNRLYWYRQTLGQGPEFLTYFQNEAQLEKSRLLSDRFSAERPKGSFSTLEIQRTEQGDSAMYLCASSLVGGNYGYTFGSGTRLTVV.

This clone came up once. This sequence joins TRBV23-1 and TRBJ2-7, with 7 bases identical to TRBD1. TRBV23-1 is treated as an ORF (open reading frame) with a function not yet certain. Trimming cost V 6 bases and J 7 bases; bases outside gene matches: 9. The CDR3 runs 13 residues. The CDR3 nucleotides read TGCGCCAGCAGCCGTGACAGGGAATGGGAGCAGTACGTC. Its protein is CASSRDREWEQYV.

The chain has TRBV5-5 and TRBJ1-6, with a possible D match to TRBD1 (5 bases). The CDR3 extends over 17 amino acids. Trimming cost V 4 bases and J 7 bases, with 21 bases left between them. The germline V gene encodes CDR1 SGHKS and CDR2 YYEKEE (reference sequence). CDR3 sequence (DNA): TGTGCCAGCAGCCAAGCAAGGACCTCCGGGGGGAATTCACCCCTCCACTTT. It is translated as CASSQARTSGGNSPLHF.

The chain employs TRBV6-5 and TRBJ1-5; 8 nucleotides align to TRBD1. Germline V gives CDR1 MNHEY, CDR2 SVGAGI. Trimming at V came to 4 bases and at J to 0 bases, leaving 5 bases not matched to a gene. The CDR3 is made up of 16 amino acids. The CDR3 here is CASSWDRSYSNQPQHF. The CDR3, as DNA: TGTGCCAGCAGTTGGGACAGGTCATATAGCAATCAGCCCCAGCATTTT.

The rearrangement links TRBV7-2 to TRBJ1-2; the match to TRBD1 covers 7 bases. V lost 1 base, J lost 7 bases, and 6 bases stayed unmatched. This CDR3 is 14 amino acids long. Germline CDR1 SGHTA, CDR2 FQGNSA. The DNA for the CDR3 is TGTGCCAGCAGCTTAGATGGCCAGGGGGTTGGCTACACCTTC. Translated: CASSLDGQGVGYTF.

The genes are TRBV7-3 and TRBJ2-2; TRBD2 matches 10 bases. CDR3 length: 16 residues. Per the germline V gene, CDR1 is SGHTA and CDR2 is FQGTGA. V gave up 8 bases and J gave up 4 bases; unmatched junction bases: 10. This CDR3 is CASASSGGGGTGELFF. DNA of the CDR3: TGTGCCAGCGCTTCTAGCGGGGGCGGGGGCACCGGGGAGCTGTTTTTT.

This chain connects TRBV2 to TRBJ2-7; perhaps TRBD2 as D (6 bases). Germline CDR1 is SNHLY and CDR2 is FYNNEI. There are 14 residues in the CDR3. V was pared by 1 base and J by 6 bases, with 13 bases between. CDR3 amino acids: CASSEGRGLREQYV. In nucleotides, the CDR3 is TGTGCCAGCAGTGAAGGGAGGGGACTTCGCGAGCAGTACGTC.

V is TRBV19 and J is TRBJ1-1; D ambiguous. The CDR3 spans 14 residues. The germline V gene encodes CDR1 LNHDA and CDR2 SQIVND (reference sequence). Trimming shortened V by 0 bases and J by 1 base, and 6 bases separated the two germline ends. The CDR3 coding sequence is TGTGCCAGTAGTATAGATAAGGAGAACACTGAAGCTTTCTTT. This encodes CASSIDKENTEAFF.

The chain uses TRBV7-3 and TRBJ2-1, with D possibly matching TRBD2 (6 bases). The germline V gene encodes CDR1 SGHTA and CDR2 FQGTGA. The CDR3 is made up of 13 amino acids. The ends were cut back, 6 bases at V and 6 bases at J, with 12 bases in the middle. In DNA form, the CDR3 reads TGTGCCAGCAGTTCCCGGGACTCCAATGAGCAGTTCTTC. The encoded protein is CASSSRDSNEQFF.

The chain combines TRBV9 with TRBJ1-1, with 8 bases lining up with TRBD1. The length of the CDR3 is 15 residues. CDR1 and CDR2 from the germline V gene are SGDLS and YYNGEE. Unmatched junction bases numbered 9, after V lost 4 bases and J lost 4 bases. The CDR3 coding sequence is TGTGCCAGCAGCCCCGATGGACAGGGTTTCACTGAAGCTTTCTTT. Encoded protein: CASSPDGQGFTEAFF.

The rearrangement uses TRBV5-6 and TRBJ2-3; 8 nucleotides line up with TRBD2. V gave up 2 bases and J gave up 3 bases; unmatched junction bases: 5. The CDR3 is 15 residues long. The germline gives CDR1 SGHDT, CDR2 YYEEEE. The CDR3 sequence: CASSFSTSGTDTQYF. CDR3 bases: TGTGCCAGCAGCTTCAGTACTAGCGGAACAGATACGCAGTATTTT.

V and J are TRBV7-2 and TRBJ1-1; no clear D gene. V lost 4 bases and J lost 5, with 8 bases in between. The germline V gene encodes CDR1 SGHTA and CDR2 FQGNSA. CDR3 length: 12 amino acids. CDR3 sequence: CASSSGRTEAFF. CDR3 sequence (DNA): TGTGCCAGCAGCTCCGGGAGGACTGAAGCTTTCTTT. Drawing the rest from reference TRBV7-2 and TRBJ1-1, the complete variable domain is GAGVSQSPSNKVTEKGKDVELRCDPISGHTALYWYRQSLGQGLEFLIYFQGNSAPDKSGLPSDRFSAERTGGSVSTLTIQRTQQEDSAVYLCASSSGRTEAFFGQGTRLTVV.

Notes on this clone: Other DNA sequences within the sample encode an identical CDR3. The genes are TRBV19 and TRBJ1-5; D is uncertain. The V gene's germline CDR1 is LNHDA and CDR2 SQIVND (reference sequence). This CDR3 contains 14 residues. V was clipped by 5 bases and J by 4 bases, with 12 bases between them. The CDR3 coding sequence is TGTGCCAGTAGTCATACATCAGATAATCAGCCCCAGCATTTT. This gives the protein CASSHTSDNQPQHF.

This chain links TRBV10-3 with TRBJ2-3; perhaps TRBD2 as D (6 bases). Germline V lookup: CDR1 ENHRY, CDR2 SYGVKD. The CDR3 runs to 14 residues. V was clipped by 10 bases and J by 1 base, with 15 bases between them. In DNA, the CDR3 is TGTGCCACCCTGGGCGGGGACGGCACAGATACGCAGTATTTT. Protein: CATLGGDGTDTQYF.

V usage is TRBV11-2 and J usage is TRBJ2-5; D possibly corresponds to TRBD2 (5 bases). Trimming took 4 bases from V and 5 from J, leaving 20 bases between them. The CDR3 sequence is 16 residues long. Germline CDR1 and CDR2: SGHAT and FQNNGV. This CDR3 is CASSYGMGELGETQYF. In nucleotides, the CDR3 is TGTGCCAGCAGCTACGGGATGGGAGAACTCGGGGAGACCCAGTACTTC.

V usage is TRBV5-8 and J usage is TRBJ2-1; D uncertain. The CDR3 extends over 15 amino acids. Germline values: CDR1 SGHTS, CDR2 YDEGEE. With 2 bases removed from V and 1 base from J, the gap between germline ends came to 10 bases. CDR3: CASSFSAVSYNEQFF. CDR3 DNA sequence: TGTGCCAGCAGCTTTTCCGCTGTATCCTACAATGAGCAGTTCTTC. The full variable domain, with the rest looked up from reference TRBV5-8 and TRBJ2-1, is EAGVTQSPTHLIKTRGQQATLRCSPISGHTSVYWYQQALGLGLQFLLWYDEGEERNRGNFPPRFSGRQFPNYSSELNVNALELEDSALYLCASSFSAVSYNEQFFGPGTRLTVL.

V gene TRBV29-1 combines with J gene TRBJ2-2; possible D gene TRBD1, 6 bases. The length of the CDR3 is 15 residues. V was cut by 2 bases and J by 3 bases, with 13 bases left in between. Germline CDR1 SQVTM, CDR2 ANQGSEA. The CDR3 loop is CSVEYQGQDTGELFF. The CDR3 DNA follows: TGCAGCGTTGAATACCAGGGGCAAGACACCGGGGAGCTGTTTTTT.

A single count supports this clone. The chain employs TRBV30 and TRBJ1-2; no reliable D call. CDR3 length equals 13 residues. Germline V CDR1 and CDR2: GTSNPN, SVGIG (reference sequence). Trimming took 4 bases from V and 4 from J, leaving 13 bases between them. CDR3: CAWTRGDGYGYTF. Written as DNA, the CDR3 is TGTGCCTGGACTCGTGGGGATGGCTATGGCTACACCTTC. Complete variable domain (other parts from reference TRBV30 and TRBJ1-2): SQTIHQWPATLVQPVGSPLSLECTVEGTSNPNLYWYRQAAGRGLQLLFYSVGIGQISSEVPQNLSASRPQDRQFILSSKKLLLSDSGFYLCAWTRGDGYGYTFGSGTRLTVV.